These 28 T cell receptor beta chains were sequenced from one sample in a study of T cells after posttransplantation cyclophosphamide. The data were produced by immunoSEQ multiplex PCR, yet TCRdb's version contains in-frame clones alone and is incomplete. Observed in the sample are about 7,200 clones, none of them singletons. A marrow graft followed busulfan-fludarabine conditioning, with cyclophosphamide on days +3 and +4. Here the sequenced sample was PBMCs, taken after allogeneic stem cell transplant with posttransplant cyclophosphamide. The receptors here all came from a female patient in her fifties or sixties who received an allogeneic stem cell transplant from a related donor, was CMV-positive, and had no GVHD. Some T cells may trace back to the graft donor.

The table lists this clone with many counts. The chain employs TRBV27 and TRBJ1-1; 10 bases agree with TRBD1. Germline lookup yields CDR1 MNHEY and CDR2 SMNVEV (reference sequence). Unmatched junction bases numbered 10, after V lost 5 bases and J lost 10 bases. The CDR3 has 14 amino acids. The CDR3 here is CASSNPGTGVGAFF. CDR3 DNA: TGTGCCAGCAGTAACCCCGGGACAGGGGTCGGAGCTTTCTTT.

This clone is judged medium-sized (0.01 to 0.1%). Here the CDR3 DNA reads TGTGCGGGGGGGACAGGGTACACTGAAGCTTTCTTT. This sequence encodes CAGGTGYTEAFF. V gene TRBV2 combines with J gene TRBJ1-1; 9 nucleotides line up with TRBD1. CDR3 length: 12 amino acids. Germline-derived CDR1 and CDR2 are SNHLY and FYNNEI.

This clone has a count of ten or more. V is TRBV10-3 and J is TRBJ2-7, with D perhaps matching TRBD1 (6 bases). CDR1 and CDR2 (germline): ENHRY, SYGVKD. The CDR3 is made up of 13 amino acids. V lost 9 bases and J lost 6, with 18 bases in between. The CDR3 nucleotides are TGTGCCATTACAGGGCTCCAAGGGGGCGAGCAGTACTTC. Protein: CAITGLQGGEQYF.

This clone was seen repeatedly, ten times or more. The rearrangement uses TRBV10-3 and TRBJ2-7; a weak D match, TRBD1 (6 bases). V gave up 8 bases and J gave up 5 bases, with 22 bases separating them. Germline values: CDR1 ENHRY, CDR2 SYGVKD. CDR3 size: 15 residues. This CDR3 reads CAISSGPDRIDEQYF. DNA of the CDR3: TGTGCCATCTCATCTGGGCCCGACAGGATCGACGAGCAGTACTTC.

This clone was found many times. This sequence joins TRBV5-8 and TRBJ2-3; a weak D match, TRBD2 (5 bases). Deletions cut 4 bases from V and 2 bases from J, with 29 bases between. Germline lookup yields CDR1 SGHTS and CDR2 YDEGEE. This CDR3 has 20 residues. The CDR3 DNA follows: TGTGCCAGCAGCCTATGGCCGGGGTTCGCCGGGGTGTGGGCCACAGATACGCAGTATTTT. As protein: CASSLWPGFAGVWATDTQYF.

This clone came up many times. The chain uses TRBV7-9 and TRBJ2-2; 7 nucleotides match TRBD1. CDR3 length: 18 residues. CDR1 is SEHNR, CDR2 FQNEAQ, per germline (reference sequence). V lost 2 bases to trimming and J lost 6 bases; unmatched junction nucleotides: 15. CDR3 sequence (DNA): TGTGCCAGCAGCTTACCTAGCCCGATTGGACAGGTACCCGGGGAGCTGTTTTTT. Translated, it gives CASSLPSPIGQVPGELFF.

By sample share, this clone is medium-sized (0.01 to 0.1%). The chain is built from TRBV7-8 and TRBJ1-5, with a tentative D call TRBD1 (5 bases). Germline CDR1 and CDR2: SGHVS and FQNEAQ. The length of the CDR3 is 15 residues. Trimming pared 4 bases from V and 3 bases from J, leaving 13 bases between. The CDR3 DNA sequence: TGTGCCAGCAGCTCCGGGGGACGGAACAATCAGCCCCAGCATTTT. It is translated as CASSSGGRNNQPQHF.

A note on this clone: A much larger clonotype is one base distant, so this may be a read error. This sequence joins TRBV6-2 or TRBV6-3 and TRBJ2-7, with D possibly TRBD1 on 6 matching bases. V dropped 6 bases and J dropped 3 bases, with 15 bases sitting between them. The CDR3 runs 14 residues. Germline values: CDR1 MNHEY, CDR2 SVGEGT. In DNA, the CDR3 is TGTGCCAGCAGGCCGGGTGGGGGCGGCTACGAGCAGTACTTC. Its protein product is CASRPGGGGYEQYF.

This clone was seen ten or more times. The chain is built from TRBV5-6 and TRBJ2-7; tentative D call: TRBD2 (5 bases). The germline gives CDR1 SGHDT, CDR2 YYEEEE. V lost 2 bases, J lost 4 bases, and 13 bases lay in between. CDR3 length: 14 amino acids. The CDR3 DNA is TGTGCCAGCAGCTTATCACAGAGGAGGTACGAGCAGTACTTC. Translation gives CASSLSQRRYEQYF.

This clone was recorded many times. The chain couples TRBV4-3 to TRBJ1-4, with 7 positions matching TRBD1. Germline V gene sequence: CDR1 LGHNA, CDR2 YSLEER. This CDR3 has 19 amino acids. With 0 bases clipped from V and 8 bases from J, the junction kept 18 bases outside the gene matches. CDR3 residues: CASSQDWVGQPSPSEKLFF. The DNA of the CDR3 is TGCGCCAGCAGCCAAGATTGGGTGGGACAGCCGTCTCCGTCGGAAAAACTGTTTTTT.

This clone was observed a handful of times. The DNA of the CDR3 is TGCAGCGTTGCGCCAGGGGGAGAGACCCAGTACTTC. This gives the protein CSVAPGGETQYF. The gene calls are TRBV29-1 and TRBJ2-5, with 7 bases lining up with TRBD1. The germline gives CDR1 SQVTM, CDR2 ANQGSEA. Losses at the gene ends were 4 bases for V and 4 bases for J; bases not matched to a gene: 3. This CDR3 is built from 12 residues.

This clone came up many times. The J gene is TRBJ2-7, the V gene TRBV7-8, with D unresolved. Trimming cost V 1 base and J 2 bases, with 15 bases left between them. CDR3 length equals 16 residues. CDR1 and CDR2 from the germline V gene are SGHVS and FQNEAQ. CDR3 amino acids: CASSLGRGSSTYEQYF. CDR3 DNA: TGTGCCAGCAGCTTAGGTCGCGGAAGCAGCACCTACGAGCAGTACTTC.

This clone came up many times. The CDR3, as DNA: TGTGCCAGCAAGCGAGCAGGGGAAGAGACCCAGTACTTC. Encoded protein: CASKRAGEETQYF. The chain has TRBV27 and TRBJ2-5, with a tentative D call TRBD1 (6 bases). The V and J ends lost 7 bases and 3 bases respectively, with 12 bases between them. This CDR3 spans 13 amino acids. Germline assignment: CDR1 MNHEY and CDR2 SMNVEV (reference sequence).

In this sample, this clone turned up many times. J is TRBJ2-1 and V is TRBV28; TRBD2 aligns across 7 bases. The germline V gene encodes CDR1 MDHEN and CDR2 SYDVKM. The V and J ends lost 4 bases and 3 bases, in that order; junction bases with no gene match: 9. The CDR3 runs 16 residues. CDR3 sequence reads: CASSSRSGTSYNEQFF. The CDR3 DNA follows: TGTGCCAGCAGTTCCCGAAGCGGGACCAGCTACAATGAGCAGTTCTTC.

This clone has a count of ten or more. This chain links TRBV6-7 with TRBJ2-2, with 7 bases matching TRBD2. TRBV6-7 is labeled an ORF, and its function is uncertain. CDR3 size: 20 residues. The V segment lost 0 bases and the J segment 5 bases; nucleotides outside the gene matches: 18. CDR3 region: CASSYSLGSTCGSVTGELFF. In DNA, the CDR3 is TGTGCCAGCAGTTACTCGTTGGGTTCCACCTGCGGGAGCGTTACCGGGGAGCTGTTTTTT.

This clone was observed at least ten times. The genes are TRBV19 and TRBJ2-7; 8 bases are shared with TRBD1. Germline V CDR1 and CDR2: LNHDA, SQIVND (reference sequence). Trimming at V came to 5 bases and at J to 8 bases, leaving 14 bases not matched to a gene. This CDR3 spans 15 amino acids. The CDR3 region is CASSRTGTGVYKQYF. CDR3 nucleotides: TGTGCCAGTAGTCGAACCGGGACAGGAGTCTATAAGCAGTACTTC.

This clone was observed at least ten times. The chain links TRBV2 to TRBJ2-3; D gene unclear. Germline V CDR1 and CDR2: SNHLY, FYNNEI. V lost 3 bases and J 6 bases, leaving 10 bases between the germline ends. CDR3 length equals 13 residues. The CDR3 DNA follows: TGTGCCAGCAGTGATACAGATGGGGATACGCAGTATTTT. It translates to CASSDTDGDTQYF. The whole variable domain, filled in from reference TRBV2 and TRBJ2-3, reads EPEVTQTPSHQVTQMGQEVILRCVPISNHLYFYWYRQILGQKVEFLVSFYNNEISEKSEIFDDQFSVERPDGSNFTLKIRSTKLEDSAMYFCASSDTDGDTQYFGPGTRLTVL.

The table lists this clone with many counts. J is TRBJ2-1 and V is TRBV29-1; possible D gene TRBD1, 5 bases. This CDR3 spans 13 amino acids. CDR1 and CDR2 from the germline V gene are SQVTM and ANQGSEA. Trimming removed 3 bases at V and 5 bases at J, with 11 bases between. In DNA form, the CDR3 reads TGCAGCGTTGACAGGGCGTCGGACAATGAGCAGTTCTTC. Residues: CSVDRASDNEQFF.

This clone was counted ten times or more. The chain couples TRBV6-1 to TRBJ1-5; 9 bases fit TRBD1. V shed 1 base and J 7 bases; nucleotides not matched to a gene: 8. Germline CDR1 is MNHNS and CDR2 is SASEGT. This CDR3 has 16 amino acids. The CDR3 loop reads CASSEGGTGGRQPQHF. The CDR3 nucleotides read TGTGCCAGCAGTGAAGGGGGAACAGGGGGCCGACAGCCCCAGCATTTT.

This clone has at least ten counts. The CDR3: CASSPGRFGTEAFF. DNA for the CDR3: TGTGCCAGCAGCCCCGGTCGATTCGGCACTGAAGCTTTCTTT. The V call is TRBV12-3 or TRBV12-4, the J call TRBJ1-1; no reliable D call. The CDR3 sequence is 14 residues long. V shed 6 bases and J shed 4 bases, with 15 bases lying between them.

This clone was observed many times. The V call is TRBV6-4, the J call TRBJ1-1; no definite D call. The length of the CDR3 is 14 residues. Per the germline V gene, CDR1 is MRHNA and CDR2 is SNTAGT. Trimming pared 5 bases from V and 3 bases from J, leaving 13 bases between. The CDR3 sequence: CASSKEVRDTEAFF. CDR3 nucleotide sequence: TGTGCCAGCAGTAAAGAGGTTAGGGACACTGAAGCTTTCTTT.

This clone was counted at least ten times. The chain combines TRBV7-3 with TRBJ2-1; 8 bases align to TRBD2. This CDR3 has 16 residues. The V segment lost 0 bases and the J segment 7 bases; nucleotides outside the gene matches: 8. Germline CDR1 is SGHTA and CDR2 is FQGTGA. The DNA for the CDR3 is TGTGCCAGCAGCTTAACACTAGCGGCCTTGGGGAATGAGCAGTTCTTC. It translates to CASSLTLAALGNEQFF.

This clone was counted ten times or more. The gene calls are TRBV2 and TRBJ2-1; 8 bases match TRBD2. Looked up from germline, CDR1 is SNHLY and CDR2 is FYNNEI. J gave up 4 bases and V 1 base, and 3 bases lay outside the gene matches. This CDR3 is 15 amino acids long. CDR3 residues: CASSEVRGGYNEQFF. DNA for the CDR3: TGTGCCAGCAGTGAAGTTCGGGGGGGTTACAATGAGCAGTTCTTC.

There are many counts of this clone. This chain uses TRBV11-2 with TRBJ2-1; 7 bases align to TRBD2. CDR3 size: 16 residues. CDR1 is SGHAT and CDR2 is FQNNGV in the germline V gene. V shed 1 base and J 4 bases; nucleotides not matched to a gene: 7. The CDR3 spells CASSLVAGAGYNEQFF. As DNA, the CDR3 is TGTGCCAGCAGCTTAGTGGCGGGAGCGGGTTACAATGAGCAGTTCTTC. Looking up the rest from reference TRBV11-2 and TRBJ2-1 gives the full variable domain: EAGVAQSPRYKIIEKRQSVAFWCNPISGHATLYWYQQILGQGPKLLIQFQNNGVVDDSQLPKDRFSAERLKGVDSTLKIQPAKLEDSAVYLCASSLVAGAGYNEQFFGPGTRLTVL.

Ten or more counts support this clone. This sequence joins TRBV2 and TRBJ2-1, with 7 bases that match TRBD2. Germline values: CDR1 SNHLY, CDR2 FYNNEI. V shed 4 bases, J shed 3 bases, and the junction held 6 bases outside the gene matches. The CDR3 runs to 15 residues. The CDR3 region has the DNA TGTGCCAGCAGTGTTGAGCTAGCGGACTACAATGAGCAGTTCTTC. This encodes CASSVELADYNEQFF.

This clone was seen many times. J is TRBJ2-3 and V is TRBV7-2; 10 nucleotides align to TRBD2. V was clipped by 1 base and J by 8 bases; unmatched bases: 6. Germline CDR1 is SGHTA and CDR2 is FQGNSA. This CDR3 comprises 15 residues. The CDR3 sequence is CASSLDSGRDSTQYF. CDR3 nucleotide sequence: TGTGCCAGCAGCTTAGACAGCGGGAGGGACTCTACGCAGTATTTT.

This clone is classed as medium-sized. The CDR3 sequence is CASSPGQNNQPQHF. The CDR3, as DNA: TGTGCCAGCTCACCTGGACAGAATAATCAGCCCCAGCATTTT. The chain links TRBV18 to TRBJ1-5, with D possibly TRBD1 on 6 matching bases. V was pared by 3 bases and J by 4 bases, with 10 bases between. The CDR3 covers 14 residues. Germline V gene data show CDR1 as KGHSH and CDR2 as LQKENI. The complete variable domain, with remaining parts taken from reference TRBV18 and TRBJ1-5, reads NAGVMQNPRHLVRRRGQEARLRCSPMKGHSHVYWYRQLPEEGLKFMVYLQKENIIDESGMPKERFSAEFPKEGPSILRIQQVVRGDSAAYFCASSPGQNNQPQHFGDGTRLSIL.

This clone was recorded many times. The chain joins TRBV5-5 to TRBJ2-3, with D possibly matching TRBD1 (6 bases). This CDR3 contains 15 residues. CDR1 and CDR2 from the germline V gene are SGHKS and YYEKEE (reference sequence). V dropped 4 bases and J dropped 0 bases, with 12 bases sitting between them. CDR3 nucleotide sequence: TGTGCCAGCAGCGCCGGGACACCAAGCACAGATACGCAGTATTTT. This sequence encodes CASSAGTPSTDTQYF.